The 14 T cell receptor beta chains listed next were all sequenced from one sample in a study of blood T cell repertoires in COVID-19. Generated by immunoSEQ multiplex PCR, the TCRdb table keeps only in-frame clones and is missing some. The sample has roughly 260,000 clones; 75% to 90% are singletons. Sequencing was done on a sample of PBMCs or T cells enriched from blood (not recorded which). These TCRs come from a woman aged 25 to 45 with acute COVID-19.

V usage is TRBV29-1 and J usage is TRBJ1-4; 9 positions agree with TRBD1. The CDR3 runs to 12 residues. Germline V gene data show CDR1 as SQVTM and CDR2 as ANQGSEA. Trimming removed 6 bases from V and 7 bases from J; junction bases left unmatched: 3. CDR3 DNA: TGCAGCGTAACAGGGGGCGGTGAAAAACTGTTTTTT. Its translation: CSVTGGGEKLFF.

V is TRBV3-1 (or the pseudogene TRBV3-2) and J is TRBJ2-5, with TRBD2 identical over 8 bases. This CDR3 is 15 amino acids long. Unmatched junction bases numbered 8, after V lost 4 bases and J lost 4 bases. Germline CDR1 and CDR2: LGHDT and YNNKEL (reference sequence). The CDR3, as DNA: TGTGCCAGCAGCCGTGGTGTCCTAGCGGGAGAGACCCAGTACTTC. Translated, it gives CASSRGVLAGETQYF.

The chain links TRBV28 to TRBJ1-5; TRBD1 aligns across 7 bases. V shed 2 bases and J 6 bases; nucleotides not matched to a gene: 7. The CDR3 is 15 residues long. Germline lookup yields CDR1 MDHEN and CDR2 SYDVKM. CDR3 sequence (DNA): TGTGCCAGCAGTTTAGAAGGGGGCGCCGGTCAGCCCCAGCATTTT. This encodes CASSLEGGAGQPQHF.

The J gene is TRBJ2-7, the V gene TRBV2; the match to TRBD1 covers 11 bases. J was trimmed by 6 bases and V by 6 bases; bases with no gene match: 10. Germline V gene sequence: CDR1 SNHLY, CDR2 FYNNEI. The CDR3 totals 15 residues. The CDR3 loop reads CASRSGTGGSSEQYF. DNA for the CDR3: TGTGCCAGCAGGTCCGGGACAGGGGGGAGCAGCGAGCAGTACTTC.

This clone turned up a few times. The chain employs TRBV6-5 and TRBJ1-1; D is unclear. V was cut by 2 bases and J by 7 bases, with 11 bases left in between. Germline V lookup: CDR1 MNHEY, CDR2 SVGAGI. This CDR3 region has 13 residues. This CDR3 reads CASSYRSGSEAFF. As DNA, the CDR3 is TGTGCCAGCAGTTACCGCAGCGGAAGTGAAGCTTTCTTT.

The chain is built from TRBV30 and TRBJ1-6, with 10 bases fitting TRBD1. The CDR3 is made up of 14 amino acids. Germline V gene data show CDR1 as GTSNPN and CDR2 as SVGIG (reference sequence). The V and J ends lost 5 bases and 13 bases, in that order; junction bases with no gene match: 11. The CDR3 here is CAWSSGTGVSPLHF. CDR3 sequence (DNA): TGTGCCTGGTCCTCCGGGACAGGGGTTTCGCCCCTCCACTTT.

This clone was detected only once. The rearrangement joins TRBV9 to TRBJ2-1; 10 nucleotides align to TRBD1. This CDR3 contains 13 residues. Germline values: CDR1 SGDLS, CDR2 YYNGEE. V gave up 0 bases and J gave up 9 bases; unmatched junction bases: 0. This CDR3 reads CASSVGDRGEQFF. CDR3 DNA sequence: TGTGCCAGCAGCGTAGGGGACAGGGGTGAGCAGTTCTTC. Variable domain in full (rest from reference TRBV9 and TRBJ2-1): DSGVTQTPKHLITATGQRVTLRCSPRSGDLSVYWYQQSLDQGLQFLIQYYNGEERAKGNILERFSAQQFPDLHSELNLSSLELGDSALYFCASSVGDRGEQFFGPGTRLTVL.

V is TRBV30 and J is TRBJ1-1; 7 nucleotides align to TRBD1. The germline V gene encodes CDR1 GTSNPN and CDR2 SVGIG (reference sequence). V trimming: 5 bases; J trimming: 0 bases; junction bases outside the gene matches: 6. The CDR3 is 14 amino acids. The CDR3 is CAWRTDRVNTEAFF. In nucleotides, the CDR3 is TGTGCCTGGCGCACTGACAGGGTGAACACTGAAGCTTTCTTT.

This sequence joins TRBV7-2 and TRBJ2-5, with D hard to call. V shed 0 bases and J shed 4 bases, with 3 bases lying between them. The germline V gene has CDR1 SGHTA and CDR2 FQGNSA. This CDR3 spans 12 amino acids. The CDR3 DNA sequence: TGTGCCAGCAGCTTAGCCCGAGAGACCCAGTACTTC. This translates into CASSLARETQYF.

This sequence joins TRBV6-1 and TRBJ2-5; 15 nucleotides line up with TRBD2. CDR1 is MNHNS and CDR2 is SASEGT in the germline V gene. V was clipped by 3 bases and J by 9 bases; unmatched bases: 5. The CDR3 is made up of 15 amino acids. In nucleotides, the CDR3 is TGTGCCAGCAGTGAGGGACTAGCGGGGGGTAAGGCCCAGTACTTC. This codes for CASSEGLAGGKAQYF.

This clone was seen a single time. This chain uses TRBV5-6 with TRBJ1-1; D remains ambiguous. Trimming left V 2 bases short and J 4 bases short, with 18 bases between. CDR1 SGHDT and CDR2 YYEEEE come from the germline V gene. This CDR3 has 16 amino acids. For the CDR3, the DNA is TGTGCCAGCAGCTTAAGGGCTGTTCTTGAGGGCACTGAAGCTTTCTTT. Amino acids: CASSLRAVLEGTEAFF.

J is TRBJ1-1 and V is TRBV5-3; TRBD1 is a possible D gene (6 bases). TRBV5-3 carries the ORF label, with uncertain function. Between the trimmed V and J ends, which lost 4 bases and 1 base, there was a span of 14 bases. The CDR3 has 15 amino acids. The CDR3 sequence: CARSLIGGENTEAFF. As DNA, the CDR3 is TGTGCCAGAAGCCTAATAGGGGGAGAGAACACTGAAGCTTTCTTT.

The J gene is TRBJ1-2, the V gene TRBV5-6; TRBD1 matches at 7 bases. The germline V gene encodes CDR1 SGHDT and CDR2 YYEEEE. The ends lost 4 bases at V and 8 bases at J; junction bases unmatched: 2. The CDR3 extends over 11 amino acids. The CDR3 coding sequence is TGTGCCAGCAGCCAGGGGGTCGGCTACACCTTC. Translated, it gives CASSQGVGYTF. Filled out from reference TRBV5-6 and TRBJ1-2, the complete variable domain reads DAGVTQSPTHLIKTRGQQVTLRCSPKSGHDTVSWYQQALGQGPQFIFQYYEEEERQRGNFPDRFSGHQFPNYSSELNVNALLLGDSALYLCASSQGVGYTFGSGTRLTVV.

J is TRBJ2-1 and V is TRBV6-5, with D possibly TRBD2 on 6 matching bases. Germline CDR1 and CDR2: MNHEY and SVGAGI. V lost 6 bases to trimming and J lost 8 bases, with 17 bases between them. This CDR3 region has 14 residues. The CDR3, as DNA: TGTGCCAGCAGAATGACTAGTTTTAGCGATGAGCAGTTCTTC. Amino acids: CASRMTSFSDEQFF.